Listed here is a single T cell receptor beta chain. What it binds is unknown. The record originates from a study of T cell responses to AZD1222 COVID-19 vaccine. Study-level results: Dominant CD4 TCR responses targeted spike regions 160-218 and 743-854.

The assay was immunoSEQ multiplex PCR, and TCRdb's table has in-frame clones only and misses some. The data show roughly 140,000 clones, roughly 91% seen once. The CDR3 has 15 amino acids. The V end lost 6 bases, the J end lost 4 bases, and 18 bases lay between the germline ends. Per the germline V gene, CDR1 is MNHEY and CDR2 is SVGAGI. The sequences come from peripheral blood, collected 28 days after the second AZD1222 dose. The TCR comes from an adult who received the AZD1222 COVID-19 vaccine. The chain uses TRBV6-5 and TRBJ2-5; D is perhaps TRBD1 or TRBD2 (5 bases each). CDR3 sequence reads: CASSRDLGNRETQYF. The CDR3 bases are TGTGCCAGCAGCCGGGACCTCGGAAACCGAGAGACCCAGTACTTC.